What follows are 31 T cell receptor beta chains derived from one specimen sequenced in a study of human T cells and chemical hapten exposure (dated by TCRdb to 2020 to 2023). The library was prepared using RACE. Sequencer: NextSeq 500. The public reads were quality trimmed at Q25 with fastp and then assembled into clones with MiXCR by TCRdb, keeping productive beta chains. Rows merge per CDR3 protein into single entries with the most common DNA and genes. The sample table holds about 77,000 distinct CDR3 sequences, of which around 9.3% were seen once. Roughly 1.5% of the sample goes to the ten largest clones. The time point label, read with the paper, signifies: healthy volunteer bleed at 6 weeks. Total RNA was isolated from unfractionated whole blood collected in Tempus Blood RNA tubes. The sequencing input was whole blood. The source of these receptors is a female donor in good health. Some clones in this sample may be carry-over from other donors' samples.

As to this clonotype: A much larger clone differs from this one at a single base, so this may be a read error. The V and J genes are TRBV2 and TRBJ1-6; possibly TRBD1 for D (6 bases). This CDR3 comprises 16 residues. V was clipped by 5 bases and J by 6 bases, with 17 bases between them. Germline V gene lookup returns CDR1 SNHLY and CDR2 FYNNEI. As DNA, the CDR3 is TGTGCCAGCAGTTCCTCGACAGGCACTCTTAATTCACCCCTCCACTTT. Protein product: CASSSSTGTLNSPLHF.

This clonotype occurred a few times. This rearrangement joins TRBV12-3 or TRBV12-4 to TRBJ2-3, with 8 bases fitting TRBD2. The CDR3 spans 18 residues. The J segment lost 3 bases and the V segment lost 6 bases, leaving 17 bases of the junction unmatched. The CDR3 coding sequence is TGTGCCAGCAGCCCCCGGGGGGGGTGGCTAGTGGGGACAGATACGCAGTATTTT. It encodes CASSPRGGWLVGTDTQYF.

This clonotype was observed a few times. The chain is built from TRBV7-2 and TRBJ2-5; TRBD2 might be the D (6 bases). CDR1 is SGHTA and CDR2 is FQGNSA in the germline V gene. The CDR3 spans 15 residues. With 1 base removed from V and 7 bases from J, the gap between germline ends came to 16 bases. The chain's CDR3 is CASSLVEGCVGTQYF. DNA of the CDR3: TGTGCCAGCAGCTTAGTGGAGGGGTGTGTGGGGACCCAGTACTTC.

This clonotype was seen repeatedly, ten times or more. The chain is built from TRBV12-3 or TRBV12-4 and TRBJ1-1; 8 nucleotides agree with TRBD1. There are 14 residues in the CDR3. V shed 5 bases, J shed 5 bases, and the junction held 7 bases outside the gene matches. The CDR3 DNA reads TGTGCCAGCAGTAGCAGGGGGCGTCGGACTGAAGCTTTCTTT. Protein sequence: CASSSRGRRTEAFF.

In its sample, this clonotype was seen many times. The chain combines TRBV12-5 with TRBJ2-1, with TRBD2 as a possible D gene (6 bases). The germline V gene encodes CDR1 LGHNT and CDR2 FRNRAP. V was clipped by 10 bases and J by 0 bases, with 19 bases between them. The CDR3 runs 16 residues. CDR3 nucleotides: TGTGCTACCATTCAGGCGGGGTCTAGCTCCTACAATGAGCAGTTCTTC. Translating it yields CATIQAGSSSYNEQFF. The entire variable domain, with the rest obtained from reference TRBV12-5 and TRBJ2-1, is as follows: DARVTQTPRHKVTEMGQEVTMRCQPILGHNTVFWYRQTMMQGLELLAYFRNRAPLDDSGMPKDRFSAEMPDATLATLKIQPSEPRDSAVYFCATIQAGSSSYNEQFFGPGTRLTVL.

This clonotype showed up many times. V is TRBV12-3 or TRBV12-4 and J is TRBJ1-5; possible D gene TRBD1, 5 bases. V shed 7 bases and J shed 0 bases, with 16 bases lying between them. The CDR3 has 16 amino acids. In DNA, the CDR3 is TGTGCCAGCAAACGAGACAGCCTTCTTAGCAATCAGCCCCAGCATTTT. This translates into CASKRDSLLSNQPQHF.

This clonotype was observed at least ten times. V usage is TRBV29-1 and J usage is TRBJ2-3; D gene ambiguous. This CDR3 comprises 12 residues. CDR1 is SQVTM and CDR2 is ANQGSEA in the germline V gene. Trimming cost V 3 bases and J 4 bases, with 8 bases left between them. The CDR3 is CSVESGPDTQYF. In DNA, the CDR3 is TGCAGCGTTGAGTCAGGCCCAGATACGCAGTATTTT.

The chain uses TRBV12-3 or TRBV12-4 and TRBJ1-5; no clear D gene. Trimming shortened V by 5 bases and J by 6 bases, and 20 bases separated the two germline ends. This CDR3 region has 16 residues. The CDR3 reads CASSPFRQAVGQPQHF. The CDR3, as DNA: TGTGCCAGCAGTCCGTTCAGGCAGGCTGTAGGTCAGCCCCAGCATTTT.

This clonotype was found many times. This chain connects TRBV7-9 to TRBJ1-5; possible D gene TRBD1, 6 bases. Trimming removed 5 bases from V and 3 bases from J, with 11 bases in between. From germline, CDR1 is SEHNR and CDR2 FQNEAQ (reference sequence). CDR3 size: 14 residues. The CDR3 reads CASSLGQTNQPQHF. The CDR3 nucleotides are TGTGCCAGCAGCCTAGGACAGACCAATCAGCCCCAGCATTTT.

This clonotype has more than one count but fewer than ten. The chain links TRBV20-1 to TRBJ2-1, with 10 bases lining up with TRBD2. CDR1 is DFQATT, CDR2 SNEGSKA, per germline (reference sequence). The CDR3 runs to 15 residues. Germline trimming cut 3 bases from V and 4 bases from J; bases unmatched to any gene: 6. The CDR3 DNA sequence: TGCAGTGCTAGCCTTCCACTAGCGGGGTACAATGAGCAGTTCTTC. This sequence encodes CSASLPLAGYNEQFF.

V usage is TRBV15 and J usage is TRBJ2-3; unclear D gene. The CDR3 spans 11 residues. V lost 3 bases and J 2 bases, leaving 0 bases between the germline ends. Germline V lookup: CDR1 LNHNV, CDR2 YYDKDF (reference sequence). The CDR3, as DNA: TGTGCCACCAGCAGCACAGATACGCAGTATTTT. Its translation: CATSSTDTQYF.

J is TRBJ1-5 and V is TRBV18; 8 nucleotides agree with TRBD1. V shed 0 bases, J shed 9 bases, and the junction held 10 bases outside the gene matches. The CDR3 length is 16 residues. Germline assignment: CDR1 KGHSH and CDR2 LQKENI. CDR3 nucleotides: TGTGCCAGCTCACCACCGAGACAGGGGCTTTACGGGCCCCAGCATTTT. Its translation is CASSPPRQGLYGPQHF.

This clonotype was observed a handful of times. The chain carries TRBV2 and TRBJ1-1; 7 bases align to TRBD1. The ends lost 2 bases at V and 11 bases at J; junction bases unmatched: 11. The CDR3 is 14 residues long. Germline-derived CDR1 and CDR2 are SNHLY and FYNNEI. CDR3 DNA sequence: TGTGCCAGCAGTGAATTTTATCGGGAGACAGGGGCTTTCTTT. Translation: CASSEFYRETGAFF.

This clonotype was found many times. This chain links TRBV5-1 with TRBJ2-7; D possibly corresponds to TRBD1 (6 bases). V was trimmed by 0 bases and J by 1 base, leaving 14 bases between them. Germline CDR1 reads SGHRS; CDR2 reads YFSETQ. This CDR3 is 16 amino acids long. CDR3 bases: TGCGCCAGCAGCTTGGCCTCGGACAGCATTTCCTACGAGCAGTACTTC. This sequence encodes CASSLASDSISYEQYF. Using reference TRBV5-1 and TRBJ2-7 for the parts outside the CDR3, the full variable domain is KAGVTQTPRYLIKTRGQQVTLSCSPISGHRSVSWYQQTPGQGLQFLFEYFSETQRNKGNFPGRFSGRQFSNSRSEMNVSTLELGDSALYLCASSLASDSISYEQYFGPGTRLTVT.

With respect to this clonotype: It may be a read error: a sequence one base away is much more abundant. This chain links TRBV7-9 with TRBJ2-7; 8 bases are shared with TRBD2. Per the germline V gene, CDR1 is SEHNR and CDR2 is FQNEAQ (reference sequence). Trimming took 5 bases from V and 3 from J; bases not matched to a gene: 12. The CDR3 is 16 amino acids. As DNA, the CDR3 is TGTGCCAGCAGCCCGCTCGGGCGAGCGGGGGACTACGAGCAGTACTTC. Its protein product is CASSPLGRAGDYEQYF.

This clonotype has a count of ten or more. J is TRBJ2-6 and V is TRBV4-1; D not resolved. CDR1 is MGHRA, CDR2 YSYEKL, per germline. V lost 6 bases to trimming and J lost 0 bases, with 12 bases between them. This CDR3 has 16 amino acids. This chain's CDR3 is CASRDPFASGANVLTF. The CDR3 nucleotides read TGCGCCAGCAGGGACCCTTTTGCCTCTGGGGCCAACGTCCTGACTTTC.

The sample holds many counts of this clonotype. This chain joins TRBV19 and TRBJ1-5; tentative D call: TRBD1 (5 bases). Germline CDR1 LNHDA, CDR2 SQIVND (reference sequence). The CDR3 sequence is 16 residues long. V lost 6 bases and J 4 bases, leaving 19 bases between the germline ends. CDR3 region: CASRITWGGLNQPQHF. Written as DNA, the CDR3 is TGTGCCAGTAGGATTACCTGGGGCGGACTGAATCAGCCCCAGCATTTT.

This clonotype has more than one count but fewer than ten. The rearrangement joins TRBV5-6 to TRBJ1-1, with 7 bases fitting TRBD1. J lost 5 bases, V lost 0 bases, and 7 bases had no gene match. Germline CDR1 and CDR2: SGHDT and YYEEEE. CDR3 length equals 15 residues. CDR3 nucleotide sequence: TGTGCCAGCAGCTTGGTGGTGACAGGGTTAACTGAAGCTTTCTTT. This encodes CASSLVVTGLTEAFF.

This clonotype was counted between two and nine times. The J gene is TRBJ1-1, the V gene TRBV29-1; no firm D call. CDR1 and CDR2 (germline): SQVTM, ANQGSEA. Trimming removed 5 bases at V and 0 bases at J, with 7 bases between. There are 12 residues in the CDR3. In DNA form, the CDR3 reads TGCAGCGTTTCACAGATGAACACTGAAGCTTTCTTT. This translates into CSVSQMNTEAFF.

This clonotype was counted many times. The V and J genes are TRBV7-8 and TRBJ2-6, with 14 positions matching TRBD2. Per the germline V gene, CDR1 is SGHVS and CDR2 is FQNEAQ. Unmatched junction bases numbered 5, after V lost 4 bases and J lost 0 bases. This CDR3 contains 19 residues. The CDR3 spells CASSSRTSGGFSGANVLTF. DNA for the CDR3: TGTGCCAGCAGCTCTCGGACTAGCGGGGGGTTCTCTGGGGCCAACGTCCTGACTTTC. The entire variable domain, with the rest obtained from reference TRBV7-8 and TRBJ2-6, is as follows: GAGVSQSPRYKVAKRGQDVALRCDPISGHVSLFWYQQALGQGPEFLTYFQNEAQLDKSGLPSDRFFAERPEGSVSTLKIQRTQQEDSAVYLCASSSRTSGGFSGANVLTFGAGSRLTVL.

The rearrangement joins TRBV27 to TRBJ1-1; 7 nucleotides line up with TRBD1. Germline CDR1 reads MNHEY; CDR2 reads SMNVEV (reference sequence). The V gene end was trimmed by 3 bases and the J gene end by 10 bases; junction bases not matched to a gene: 11. This CDR3 is 14 amino acids long. CDR3 nucleotide sequence: TGTGCCAGCAGTTTTTGGCGGCAGGGGGTCGTAGCTTTCTTT. This gives the protein CASSFWRQGVVAFF.

The chain links TRBV20-1 to TRBJ2-7, with 8 positions matching TRBD1. There are 17 residues in the CDR3. Trimming removed 3 bases from V and 6 bases from J; junction bases left unmatched: 19. Germline CDR1 reads DFQATT; CDR2 reads SNEGSKA (reference sequence). CDR3 in DNA: TGCAGTGCTAGGGTTGGCAGGGGGCTGTCCAGCTTTGGCGAGCAGTACTTC. This sequence encodes CSARVGRGLSSFGEQYF.

This clonotype was observed a handful of times. The CDR3 reads CSAQGSVESSYEQYF. The CDR3 nucleotides read TGCAGTGCTCAGGGAAGCGTGGAAAGCTCCTACGAGCAGTACTTC. The chain is built from TRBV20-1 and TRBJ2-7, with D possibly being TRBD1 (5 bases). Germline CDR1 reads DFQATT; CDR2 reads SNEGSKA (reference sequence). The CDR3 runs 15 residues. The V end lost 5 bases, the J end lost 0 bases, and 17 bases lay between the germline ends.

This clonotype has at least ten counts. The chain joins TRBV6-1 to TRBJ2-3, with 10 bases fitting TRBD2. CDR1 and CDR2 from the germline V gene are MNHNS and SASEGT. This CDR3 spans 21 amino acids. Trimming took 2 bases from V and 2 from J; bases not matched to a gene: 19. The CDR3 DNA follows: TGTGCCAGCAGTGAACGCCACCTGGGTAGCGGGGGGCCGATATCCACAGATACGCAGTATTTT. Protein: CASSERHLGSGGPISTDTQYF.

This clonotype was observed a handful of times. The J gene is TRBJ1-2, the V gene TRBV6-5, with D uncertain. The CDR3 runs 18 residues. The V end lost 0 bases, the J end lost 5 bases, and 22 bases lay between the germline ends. CDR1 is MNHEY and CDR2 is SVGAGI in the germline V gene. The DNA for the CDR3 is TGTGCCAGCAGTTACTCAACCGATTACAGATTCCCTCATTATGGCTACACCTTC. Translated, it gives CASSYSTDYRFPHYGYTF.

The V and J genes are TRBV20-1 and TRBJ1-2, with D uncertain. The V gene lost 6 bases and the J gene lost 6 bases, with 17 bases spanning the gap. The length of the CDR3 is 13 residues. Per germline, CDR1 DFQATT and CDR2 SNEGSKA (reference sequence). The CDR3 protein is CSADQSGEDGYTF. In nucleotides, the CDR3 is TGCAGTGCGGACCAGTCGGGAGAGGATGGCTACACCTTC.

For the CDR3, the DNA is TGTGCCAGCAGCGCGGGAGAAGCTCAGCTTAACTATGGCTACACCTTC. The encoded protein is CASSAGEAQLNYGYTF. V gene TRBV7-9 combines with J gene TRBJ1-2; D is undetermined. CDR3 size: 16 residues. The V end was cut by 5 bases, the J end by 1 base, with 17 bases between. Germline-derived CDR1 and CDR2 are SEHNR and FQNEAQ (reference sequence).

As regards this clonotype: It may be a read error: a sequence one base away is much more abundant. This sequence joins TRBV7-6 and TRBJ1-1, with TRBD1 as a possible D gene (6 bases). Germline lookup yields CDR1 SGHVS and CDR2 FNYEAQ. The CDR3 length is 13 residues. Written as DNA, the CDR3 is TGTGACAGCAGCTTAGCGCGGGGGGCAAAAGCTTTCTTT. Protein: CDSSLARGAKAFF.

V is TRBV10-3 and J is TRBJ1-4, with D possibly TRBD1 on 6 matching bases. The V end was cut by 10 bases, the J end by 5 bases, with 14 bases between. This CDR3 comprises 13 residues. Germline CDR1 and CDR2: ENHRY and SYGVKD. The CDR3, as DNA: TGTGCCAACCTTAGGGGGAGAAATGAAAAACTGTTTTTT. It encodes CANLRGRNEKLFF.

The CDR3 sequence: CASSLWGGQPQHF. DNA of the CDR3: TGTGCCAGCAGCCTGTGGGGGGGTCAGCCCCAGCATTTT. The chain has TRBV5-5 and TRBJ1-5, with D tentatively TRBD1 (5 bases). In germline, CDR1 is SGHKS, CDR2 YYEKEE (reference sequence). V dropped 4 bases and J dropped 6 bases, with 11 bases sitting between them. The CDR3 contains 13 residues.

This clonotype was detected a few times. The chain has TRBV20-1 and TRBJ2-3, with D maybe TRBD2 (6 bases). The germline V gene encodes CDR1 DFQATT and CDR2 SNEGSKA (reference sequence). The V and J ends lost 5 bases and 0 bases respectively, with 12 bases between them. The CDR3 runs to 14 residues. The CDR3 DNA follows: TGCAGTGCTGATGGGACTTCTAGCACAGATACGCAGTATTTT. Translated, it gives CSADGTSSTDTQYF.